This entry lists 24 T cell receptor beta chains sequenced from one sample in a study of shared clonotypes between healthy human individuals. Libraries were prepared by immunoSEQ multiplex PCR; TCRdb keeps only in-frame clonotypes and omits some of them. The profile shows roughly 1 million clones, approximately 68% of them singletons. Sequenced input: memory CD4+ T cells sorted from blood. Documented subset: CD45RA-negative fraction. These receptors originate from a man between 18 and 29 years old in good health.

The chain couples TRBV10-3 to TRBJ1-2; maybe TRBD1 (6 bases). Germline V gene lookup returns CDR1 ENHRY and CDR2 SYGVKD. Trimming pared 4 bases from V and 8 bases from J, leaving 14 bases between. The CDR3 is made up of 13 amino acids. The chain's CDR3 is CAISGGQPLGYTF. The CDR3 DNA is TGTGCCATCAGTGGCGGACAGCCGCTCGGCTACACCTTC.

CDR3 protein: CATATGGNMNSYNEQFF. CDR3 bases: TGTGCCACCGCGACAGGGGGCAATATGAACTCCTACAATGAGCAGTTCTTC. The gene calls are TRBV2 and TRBJ2-1; TRBD1 matches at 10 bases. CDR1 and CDR2 from the germline V gene are SNHLY and FYNNEI. This CDR3 is built from 17 residues. V dropped 10 bases and J dropped 0; count of bases not matched to a gene: 12.

CDR3 bases: TGTGCCAGCAGTGCTGTGACTCGATCCTCGAGGGACATTCAGTACTTC. As protein: CASSAVTRSSRDIQYF. The chain links TRBV6-1 to TRBJ2-4; perhaps TRBD2 as D (5 bases). Germline CDR1 and CDR2: MNHNS and SASEGT. The CDR3 extends over 16 amino acids. V was cut by 4 bases and J by 8 bases, with 21 bases left in between.

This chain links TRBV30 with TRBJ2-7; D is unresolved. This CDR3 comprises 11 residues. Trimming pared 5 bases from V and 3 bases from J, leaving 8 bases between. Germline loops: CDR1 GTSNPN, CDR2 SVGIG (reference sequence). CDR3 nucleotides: TGTGCCTGGGCATCGGGCTACGAGCAGTACTTC. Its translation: CAWASGYEQYF.

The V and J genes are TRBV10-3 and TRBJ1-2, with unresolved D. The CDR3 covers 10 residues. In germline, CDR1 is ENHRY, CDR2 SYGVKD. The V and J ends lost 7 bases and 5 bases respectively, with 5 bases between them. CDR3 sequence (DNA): TGTGCCATCAAAGAGTATGGCTACACCTTC. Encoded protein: CAIKEYGYTF.

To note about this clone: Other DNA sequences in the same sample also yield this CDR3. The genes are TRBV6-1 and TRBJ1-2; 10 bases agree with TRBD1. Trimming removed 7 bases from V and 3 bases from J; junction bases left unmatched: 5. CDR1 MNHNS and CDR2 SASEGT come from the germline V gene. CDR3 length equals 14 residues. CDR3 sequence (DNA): TGTGCCAGCACTCTGACAGGGGGCTACTATGGCTACACCTTC. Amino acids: CASTLTGGYYGYTF.

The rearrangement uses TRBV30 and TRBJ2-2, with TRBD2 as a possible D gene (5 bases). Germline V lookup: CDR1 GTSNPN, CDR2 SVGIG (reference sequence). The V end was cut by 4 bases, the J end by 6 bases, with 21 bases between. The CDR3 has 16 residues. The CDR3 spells CAWTPGLGSLSGELFF. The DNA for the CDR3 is TGTGCCTGGACCCCAGGTCTTGGGAGTCTTTCCGGGGAGCTGTTTTTT.

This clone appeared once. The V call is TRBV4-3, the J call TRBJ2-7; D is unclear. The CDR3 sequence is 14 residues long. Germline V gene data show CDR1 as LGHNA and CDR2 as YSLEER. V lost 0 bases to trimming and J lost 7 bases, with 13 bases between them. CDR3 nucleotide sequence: TGCGCCAGCAGCCAAGAATTCGCCGTTGGGGAGCAGTACTTC. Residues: CASSQEFAVGEQYF.

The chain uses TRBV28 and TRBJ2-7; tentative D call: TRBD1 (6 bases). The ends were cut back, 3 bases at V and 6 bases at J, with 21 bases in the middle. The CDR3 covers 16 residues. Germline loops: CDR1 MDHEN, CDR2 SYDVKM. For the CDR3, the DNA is TGTGCCAGCAGTTTTGCCCGCAGGGGTCCCACGGGCGAGCAGTACTTC. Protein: CASSFARRGPTGEQYF.

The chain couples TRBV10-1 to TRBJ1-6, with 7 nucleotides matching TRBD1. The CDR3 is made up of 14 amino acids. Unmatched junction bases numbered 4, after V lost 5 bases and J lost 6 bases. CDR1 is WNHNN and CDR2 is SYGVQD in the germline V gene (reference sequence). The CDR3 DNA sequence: TGCGCCAGCAGTTCTAACAGGGGTAATTCACCCCTCCACTTT. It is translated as CASSSNRGNSPLHF.

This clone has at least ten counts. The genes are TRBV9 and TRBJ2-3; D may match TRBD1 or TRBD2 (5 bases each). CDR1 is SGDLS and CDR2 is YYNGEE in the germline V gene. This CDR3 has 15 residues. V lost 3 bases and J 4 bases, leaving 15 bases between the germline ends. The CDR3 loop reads CASSARDRLPDTQYF. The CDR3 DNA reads TGTGCCAGCAGCGCCCGGGACCGCCTCCCAGATACGCAGTATTTT. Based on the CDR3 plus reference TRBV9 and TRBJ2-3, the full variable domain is DSGVTQTPKHLITATGQRVTLRCSPRSGDLSVYWYQQSLDQGLQFLIQYYNGEERAKGNILERFSAQQFPDLHSELNLSSLELGDSALYFCASSARDRLPDTQYFGPGTRLTVL.

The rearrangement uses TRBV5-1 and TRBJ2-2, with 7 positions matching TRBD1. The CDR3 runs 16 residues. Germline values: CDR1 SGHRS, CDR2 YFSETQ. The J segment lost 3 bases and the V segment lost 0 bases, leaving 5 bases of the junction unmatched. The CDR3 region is CASSLGDRSYTGELFF. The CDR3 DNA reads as TGCGCCAGCAGCTTGGGGGACAGATCCTACACCGGGGAGCTGTTTTTT.

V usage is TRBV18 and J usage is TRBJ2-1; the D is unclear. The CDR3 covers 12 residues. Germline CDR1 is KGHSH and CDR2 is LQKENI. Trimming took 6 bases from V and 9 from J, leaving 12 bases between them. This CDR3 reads CASSPSALEQFF. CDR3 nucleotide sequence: TGTGCCAGCTCGCCTTCAGCGCTTGAGCAGTTCTTC.

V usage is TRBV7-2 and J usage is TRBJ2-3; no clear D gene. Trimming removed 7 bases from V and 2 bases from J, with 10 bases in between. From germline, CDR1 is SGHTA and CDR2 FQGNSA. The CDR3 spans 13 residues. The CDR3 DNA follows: TGTGCCAGCACCAAGGCCTCCACAGATACGCAGTATTTT. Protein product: CASTKASTDTQYF.

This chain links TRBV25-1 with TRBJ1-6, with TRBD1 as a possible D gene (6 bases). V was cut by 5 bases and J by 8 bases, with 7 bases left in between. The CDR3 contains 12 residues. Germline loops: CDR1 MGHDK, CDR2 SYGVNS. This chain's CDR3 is CASSWTDSPLHF. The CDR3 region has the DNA TGTGCCAGCAGTTGGACAGATTCACCCCTCCACTTT.

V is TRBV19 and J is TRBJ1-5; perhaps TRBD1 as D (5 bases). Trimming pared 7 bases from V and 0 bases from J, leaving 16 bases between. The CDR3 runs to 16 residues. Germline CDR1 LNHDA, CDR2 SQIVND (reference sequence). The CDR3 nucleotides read TGTGCCAGTAATGTTAAAGGGGTATATAGCAATCAGCCCCAGCATTTT. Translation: CASNVKGVYSNQPQHF.

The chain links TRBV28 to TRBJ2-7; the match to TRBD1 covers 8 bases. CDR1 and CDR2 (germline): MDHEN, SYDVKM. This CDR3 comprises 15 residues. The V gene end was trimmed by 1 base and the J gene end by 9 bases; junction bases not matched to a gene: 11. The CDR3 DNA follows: TGTGCCAGCAGTTTATTCCTACAGGGGGGCCCCGGGCAGTACTTC. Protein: CASSLFLQGGPGQYF. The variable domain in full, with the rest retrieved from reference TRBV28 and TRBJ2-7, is DVKVTQSSRYLVKRTGEKVFLECVQDMDHENMFWYRQDPGLGLRLIYFSYDVKMKEKGDIPEGYSVSREKKERFSLILESASTNQTSMYLCASSLFLQGGPGQYFGPGTRLTVT.

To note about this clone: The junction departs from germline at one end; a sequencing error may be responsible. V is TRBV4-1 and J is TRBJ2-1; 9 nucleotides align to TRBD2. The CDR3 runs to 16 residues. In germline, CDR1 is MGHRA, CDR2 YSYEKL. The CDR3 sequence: CASRQEWRGGYNEQFF. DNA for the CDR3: TGCGCCAGCAGACAAGAGTGGCGGGGGGGCTACAATGAGCAGTTCTTC.

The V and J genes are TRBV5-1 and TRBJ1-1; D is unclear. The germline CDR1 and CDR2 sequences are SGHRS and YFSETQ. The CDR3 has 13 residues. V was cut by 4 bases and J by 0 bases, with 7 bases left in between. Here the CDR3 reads CASSETMNTEAFF. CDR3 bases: TGCGCCAGCAGCGAGACAATGAACACTGAAGCTTTCTTT.

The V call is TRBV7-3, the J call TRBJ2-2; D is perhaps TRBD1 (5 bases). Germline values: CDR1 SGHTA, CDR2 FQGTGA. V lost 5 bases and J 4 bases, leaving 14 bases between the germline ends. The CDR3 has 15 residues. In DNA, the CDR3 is TGTGCCAGCAGCCCAACAGGACACCCCACCGGGGAGCTGTTTTTT. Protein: CASSPTGHPTGELFF. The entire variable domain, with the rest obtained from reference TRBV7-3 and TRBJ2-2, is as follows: GAGVSQTPSNKVTEKGKYVELRCDPISGHTALYWYRQSLGQGPEFLIYFQGTGAADDSGLPNDRFFAVRPEGSVSTLKIQRTERGDSAVYLCASSPTGHPTGELFFGEGSRLTVL.

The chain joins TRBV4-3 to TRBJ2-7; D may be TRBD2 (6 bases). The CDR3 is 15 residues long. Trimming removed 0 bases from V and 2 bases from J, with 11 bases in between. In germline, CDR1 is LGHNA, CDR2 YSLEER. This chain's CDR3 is CASSQEFLATYEQYF. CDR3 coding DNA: TGCGCCAGCAGCCAAGAGTTCCTAGCGACCTACGAGCAGTACTTC.

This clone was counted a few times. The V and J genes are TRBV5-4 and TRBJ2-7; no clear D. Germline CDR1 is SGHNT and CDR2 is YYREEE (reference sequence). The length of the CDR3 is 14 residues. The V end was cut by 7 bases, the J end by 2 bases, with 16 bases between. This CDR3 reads CASCRAIPAYEQYF. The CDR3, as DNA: TGTGCCAGCTGTAGGGCCATCCCCGCCTACGAGCAGTACTTC.

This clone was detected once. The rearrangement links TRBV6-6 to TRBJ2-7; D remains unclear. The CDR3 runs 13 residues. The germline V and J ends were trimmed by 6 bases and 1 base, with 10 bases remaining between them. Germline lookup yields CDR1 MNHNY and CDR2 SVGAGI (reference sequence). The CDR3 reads CASRRGLSYEQYF. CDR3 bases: TGTGCCAGCAGGCGAGGTCTTTCCTACGAGCAGTACTTC.

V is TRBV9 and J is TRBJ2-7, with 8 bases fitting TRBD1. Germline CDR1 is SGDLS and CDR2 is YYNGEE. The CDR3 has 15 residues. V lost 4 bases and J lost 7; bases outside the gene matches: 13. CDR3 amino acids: CASSPWDRYLGEQYF. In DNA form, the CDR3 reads TGTGCCAGCAGCCCCTGGGACAGGTATCTGGGGGAGCAGTACTTC.